This T cell receptor (beta chain) appears in the sequencing data of a study of tumor and adjacent non-tumor tissue in lung cancer. Three rounds of nested PCR, following a modified ARM-PCR protocol, produced the TCRbeta library. One entry per CDR3 protein, called by TCRdb with MiXCR from the multiplex PCR reads. Among 81,000 or so distinct CDR3 sequences listed, about 82% were seen once. This sample's RNA came from whole unsorted tissue. More than 3 cm separated this lung sample from the edge of the tumor. The germline V gene encodes CDR1 LGHNA and CDR2 YSLEER. The CDR3 is 14 residues long. Points on this clonotype: The missing conserved phenylalanine or tryptophan at the end of this CDR3 makes a read error likely.

The chain has TRBV4-3 and TRBJ1-2; 7 nucleotides line up with TRBD1. The sample was distant non-tumor lung tissue. The TCR originated in a man in his sixties with non-small cell lung cancer. CDR3 in DNA: TGTGCCAACAGCCAAGAACAGGGGAACTATGGCTACACCTCC. Amino acid sequence: CANSQEQGNYGYTS.